This TCR beta chain was sequenced for a study of blood T cells in healthy people across ages. Findings and caveats of the study: The long-lived group displayed more naive CD4+ cells, plus higher diversity, than the aged donors did.

CDR1 and CDR2 from the germline V gene are MNHEY and SVGEGT. This CDR3 region has 14 residues. In the case of this clonotype: Its specificity is unknown. Sequence at one end of the junction differs from germline and may be a read error.

Combining a sample-barcoded 5' primer with a J-beta primer mix, a second PCR ran for 7 to 11 cycles. Every sample gave at least 2.5 million paired-end reads containing CDR3. MiXCR, applied by TCRdb to the 5' RACE reads, yields one record per CDR3 protein. Here the sample spans about 680,000 distinct CDR3 sequences, around half being singletons. This sequence was found in a woman aged 55 to 70 in good health. The chain carries TRBV6-2 or TRBV6-3 and TRBJ2-7, with TRBD2 as a possible D gene (6 bases). The sequencing sample was made of blood. CDR3 DNA sequence: TGTGCCGGCAGGAATTTGGGACTTCTCACCGAGCAGTACTTC. Translated: CAGRNLGLLTEQYF.